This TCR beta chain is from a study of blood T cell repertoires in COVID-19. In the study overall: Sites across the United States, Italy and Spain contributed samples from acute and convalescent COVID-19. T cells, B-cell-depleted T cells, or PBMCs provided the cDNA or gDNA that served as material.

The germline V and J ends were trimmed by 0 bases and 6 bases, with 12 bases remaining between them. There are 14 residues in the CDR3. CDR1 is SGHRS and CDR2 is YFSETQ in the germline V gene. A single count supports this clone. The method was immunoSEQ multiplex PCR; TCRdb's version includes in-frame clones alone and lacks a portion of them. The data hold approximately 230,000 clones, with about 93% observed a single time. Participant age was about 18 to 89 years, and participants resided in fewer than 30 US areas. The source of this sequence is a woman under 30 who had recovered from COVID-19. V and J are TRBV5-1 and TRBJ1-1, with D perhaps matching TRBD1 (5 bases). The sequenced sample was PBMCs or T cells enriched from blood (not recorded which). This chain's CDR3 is CASSLGGAPAEAFF. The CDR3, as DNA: TGCGCCAGCAGCTTGGGGGGCGCCCCCGCTGAAGCTTTCTTT.